Listed here is a single T cell receptor (beta chain). This table comes from immunoSEQ multiplex PCR, and its TCRdb copy is limited to in-frame clones, with some not included. The sample has more than 20,000 clones, roughly nine tenths seen once; the top ten hold 9.4%. This sample is drawn from a study of T cell changes during pregnancy in multiple sclerosis. This CDR3 has 17 residues. V lost 4 bases to trimming and J lost 5 bases; unmatched junction nucleotides: 11. Per germline, CDR1 SGHVS and CDR2 FQNEAQ. The V gene is TRBV7-8, the J gene TRBJ2-6, with 7 positions matching TRBD1. The specimen comprised CD8+ T cells from peripheral blood mononuclear cells, sampled in the third trimester of pregnancy. This clonotype originated in a female donor in good health, enrolled as a control in a pregnancy study. The CDR3 DNA reads as TGTGCCAGCAGCTCGCGACAGGGTCCCCCGAGGGCCAACGTCCTGACTTTC. Its protein product is CASSSRQGPPRANVLTF.